The 22 T cell receptor beta chains below all came from one sample that was sequenced in a study of chemoradiotherapy in HPV16-positive cancers. Repertoires were generated with immunoSEQ multiplex PCR, while TCRdb's copy carries only in-frame clones and drops some. This table has 50,000 to 55,000 clones, about 88% appearing once. Sequencing was performed on blood, taken from a patient who underwent chemoradiotherapy. These receptors originate from a human donor with HPV-associated anogenital cancer.

The chain combines TRBV5-8 with TRBJ1-1; D gene ambiguous. With 4 bases removed from V and 1 base from J, the gap between germline ends came to 8 bases. CDR3 length: 13 amino acids. Germline V gene sequence: CDR1 SGHTS, CDR2 YDEGEE. The CDR3 spells CASSEGRNTEAFF. CDR3 bases: TGTGCCAGCAGCGAAGGGCGGAACACTGAAGCTTTCTTT.

This clone was detected once. This chain joins TRBV19 and TRBJ2-1; the D is unclear. CDR1 and CDR2 from the germline V gene are LNHDA and SQIVND (reference sequence). This CDR3 comprises 12 residues. V lost 7 bases to trimming and J lost 10 bases, with 14 bases between them. The DNA of the CDR3 is TGTGCCAGTACCGCCCCCGGTTGGGAGCAGTTCTTC. This gives the protein CASTAPGWEQFF.

This rearrangement joins TRBV6-1 to TRBJ2-7; TRBD2 agrees at 13 bases. Trimming removed 5 bases from V and 2 bases from J; junction bases left unmatched: 3. The CDR3 loop spans 15 amino acids. Germline V gene data show CDR1 as MNHNS and CDR2 as SASEGT. As DNA, the CDR3 is TGTGCCAGCAGTAAAGGACTAGCGGGGGCCTACGAGCAGTACTTC. Its translation is CASSKGLAGAYEQYF.

The chain carries TRBV4-1 and TRBJ2-3; D might be TRBD1 (6 bases). Germline V gene sequence: CDR1 MGHRA, CDR2 YSYEKL. Between the trimmed V and J ends, which lost 0 bases and 7 bases, there was a span of 8 bases. CDR3 size: 13 residues. Here the CDR3 reads CASSQEGANTQYF. CDR3 DNA: TGCGCCAGCAGCCAAGAGGGGGCGAATACGCAGTATTTT.

J is TRBJ1-4 and V is TRBV5-1; 7 bases agree with TRBD1. The CDR3 loop spans 14 amino acids. Germline V gene lookup returns CDR1 SGHRS and CDR2 YFSETQ. V lost 3 bases to trimming and J lost 5 bases; unmatched junction nucleotides: 4. The CDR3 coding sequence is TGCGCCAGCAGCTGGACAGGCCAAAATGAAAAACTGTTTTTT. Its protein is CASSWTGQNEKLFF. Using reference TRBV5-1 and TRBJ1-4 for the parts outside the CDR3, the full variable domain is KAGVTQTPRYLIKTRGQQVTLSCSPISGHRSVSWYQQTPGQGLQFLFEYFSETQRNKGNFPGRFSGRQFSNSRSEMNVSTLELGDSALYLCASSWTGQNEKLFFGSGTQLSVL.

This chain connects TRBV19 to TRBJ1-2; TRBD1 might be the D (6 bases). V lost 3 bases and J 3 bases, leaving 17 bases between the germline ends. The CDR3 consists of 16 residues. In germline, CDR1 is LNHDA, CDR2 SQIVND (reference sequence). This CDR3 reads CASSIYAGVGDYGYTF. CDR3 nucleotide sequence: TGTGCCAGTAGTATCTATGCAGGGGTTGGGGACTATGGCTACACCTTC.

The chain links TRBV10-3 to TRBJ1-5, with D possibly being TRBD1 (6 bases). The CDR3 runs to 15 residues. The ends were cut back, 3 bases at V and 3 bases at J, with 12 bases in the middle. Germline CDR1 reads ENHRY; CDR2 reads SYGVKD. The CDR3 region has the DNA TGTGCCATCAGTGATAGGACAGTCCACAATCAGCCCCAGCATTTT. Its translation is CAISDRTVHNQPQHF.

V usage is TRBV6-5 and J usage is TRBJ2-3, with D possibly TRBD2 on 5 matching bases. Germline-derived CDR1 and CDR2 are MNHEY and SVGAGI. The CDR3 consists of 15 residues. Trimming pared 2 bases from V and 1 base from J, leaving 10 bases between. The CDR3: CASSYRISGTDTQYF. CDR3 bases: TGTGCCAGCAGTTACCGAATTAGCGGCACAGATACGCAGTATTTT.

This clone was detected a few times. The rearrangement links TRBV6-4 to TRBJ1-5; 7 positions match TRBD1. CDR1 and CDR2 (germline): MRHNA, SNTAGT. V shed 7 bases, J shed 6 bases, and the junction held 9 bases outside the gene matches. The CDR3 is 14 residues long. The CDR3 spells CASIERGLSQPQHF. In nucleotides, the CDR3 is TGTGCCAGCATCGAAAGGGGGCTAAGTCAGCCCCAGCATTTT.

This chain uses TRBV29-1 with TRBJ2-7, with 13 bases identical to TRBD2. Germline lookup yields CDR1 SQVTM and CDR2 ANQGSEA. V shed 7 bases and J 6 bases; nucleotides not matched to a gene: 6. The CDR3 has 13 residues. The CDR3 DNA is TGCAGCGCCCGGACTAGCGGGAGCGGCGAGCAGTACTTC. Residues: CSARTSGSGEQYF.

The chain combines TRBV19 with TRBJ2-2; 13 bases fit TRBD2. The V and J ends lost 7 bases and 1 base, in that order; junction bases with no gene match: 6. The CDR3 length is 17 residues. Germline lookup yields CDR1 LNHDA and CDR2 SQIVND (reference sequence). The CDR3 sequence: CASNSGLAGVNTGELFF. The CDR3 bases are TGTGCCAGTAATTCAGGACTAGCGGGGGTGAACACCGGGGAGCTGTTTTTT.

The chain uses TRBV5-5 and TRBJ1-1; a weak D match, TRBD1 (6 bases). This CDR3 has 15 amino acids. The germline V gene has CDR1 SGHKS and CDR2 YYEKEE (reference sequence). V shed 4 bases and J shed 0 bases, with 13 bases lying between them. The CDR3 is CASSQGGQMNTEAFF. The CDR3, as DNA: TGTGCCAGCAGCCAGGGCGGACAGATGAACACTGAAGCTTTCTTT.

The chain is built from TRBV6-1 and TRBJ2-2, with 8 bases aligning to TRBD1. The ends lost 6 bases at V and 7 bases at J; junction bases unmatched: 7. Germline V gives CDR1 MNHNS, CDR2 SASEGT. CDR3 length: 14 amino acids. CDR3 coding DNA: TGTGCCAGCAGGCGACAGGGGCAGGGCGGGGAGCTGTTTTTT. The encoded protein is CASRRQGQGGELFF.

The chain is built from TRBV2 and TRBJ1-2; D is unresolved. Looked up from germline, CDR1 is SNHLY and CDR2 is FYNNEI. The CDR3 covers 12 residues. Trimming removed 1 base from V and 4 bases from J, with 4 bases in between. Here the CDR3 DNA reads TGTGCCAGCAGTGAAGATACCTATGGCTACACCTTC. Translated, it gives CASSEDTYGYTF.

V is TRBV5-5 and J is TRBJ1-1; tentative D call: TRBD1 (5 bases). The germline V and J ends were trimmed by 4 bases and 8 bases, with 21 bases remaining between them. The CDR3 has 15 amino acids. CDR1 is SGHKS and CDR2 is YYEKEE in the germline V gene (reference sequence). The CDR3 sequence is CASSPLNRQSTEAFF. CDR3 in DNA: TGTGCCAGCAGCCCACTGAACAGGCAATCCACCGAAGCTTTCTTT.

J is TRBJ1-4 and V is TRBV19; D is uncertain. The V gene's germline CDR1 is LNHDA and CDR2 SQIVND (reference sequence). Trimming pared 5 bases from V and 0 bases from J, leaving 10 bases between. This CDR3 is built from 15 residues. The CDR3, as DNA: TGTGCCAGTAGTCCGACGGCCTCAACTAATGAAAAACTGTTTTTT. Translating gives CASSPTASTNEKLFF. The whole variable domain, remainder taken from reference TRBV19 and TRBJ1-4, is DGGITQSPKYLFRKEGQNVTLSCEQNLNHDAMYWYRQDPGQGLRLIYYSQIVNDFQKGDIAEGYSVSREKKESFPLTVTSAQKNPTAFYLCASSPTASTNEKLFFGSGTQLSVL.

This sequence joins TRBV9 and TRBJ2-3; possible D gene TRBD2, 5 bases. The germline V gene has CDR1 SGDLS and CDR2 YYNGEE. CDR3 size: 16 residues. V was pared by 4 bases and J by 0 bases, with 15 bases between. This CDR3 reads CASSSPEGTSTDTQYF. The CDR3 nucleotides are TGTGCCAGCAGCTCACCCGAGGGAACTAGCACAGATACGCAGTATTTT.

This chain uses TRBV9 with TRBJ2-7; no reliable D call. The germline gives CDR1 SGDLS, CDR2 YYNGEE. The CDR3 consists of 13 residues. Trimming removed 3 bases at V and 3 bases at J, with 10 bases between. CDR3 sequence: CASSADLGYEQYF. The CDR3 DNA reads as TGTGCCAGCAGCGCGGACCTAGGCTACGAGCAGTACTTC. Full variable domain (outside the CDR3, taken from reference TRBV9 and TRBJ2-7): DSGVTQTPKHLITATGQRVTLRCSPRSGDLSVYWYQQSLDQGLQFLIQYYNGEERAKGNILERFSAQQFPDLHSELNLSSLELGDSALYFCASSADLGYEQYFGPGTRLTVT.

This clone was recorded once. The V gene is TRBV12-5, the J gene TRBJ2-1, with TRBD1 matching over 11 bases. Germline values: CDR1 LGHNT, CDR2 FRNRAP. This CDR3 is 15 amino acids long. V dropped 1 base and J dropped 7; count of bases not matched to a gene: 3. The CDR3 coding sequence is TGTGCTAGTGGTTTGGGAGGGACAGGGGGGAATGAGCAGTTCTTC. The encoded protein is CASGLGGTGGNEQFF.

This CDR3 reads CASSLERGRGVPSYNEQFF. Written as DNA, the CDR3 is TGCGCCAGCAGCTTGGAGAGGGGACGGGGGGTCCCCTCCTACAATGAGCAGTTCTTC. The V and J genes are TRBV5-1 and TRBJ2-1, with 7 bases aligning to TRBD2. The CDR3 contains 19 residues. The germline V gene encodes CDR1 SGHRS and CDR2 YFSETQ. Trimming at V came to 0 bases and at J to 0 bases, leaving 12 bases not matched to a gene.

This clone was detected only a few times. The chain employs TRBV19 and TRBJ2-7, with 7 nucleotides matching TRBD2. With V trimmed by 3 bases and J by 0 bases, 5 bases remained unmatched. Germline lookup yields CDR1 LNHDA and CDR2 SQIVND (reference sequence). This CDR3 region has 15 residues. The CDR3 DNA reads as TGTGCCAGTAGTATCGCGGGGGTTGACTCCTACGAGCAGTACTTC. It translates to CASSIAGVDSYEQYF. Based on the CDR3 plus reference TRBV19 and TRBJ2-7, the full variable domain is DGGITQSPKYLFRKEGQNVTLSCEQNLNHDAMYWYRQDPGQGLRLIYYSQIVNDFQKGDIAEGYSVSREKKESFPLTVTSAQKNPTAFYLCASSIAGVDSYEQYFGPGTRLTVT.

The rearrangement uses TRBV7-9 and TRBJ2-3; TRBD1 might be the D (6 bases). The germline gives CDR1 SEHNR, CDR2 FQNEAQ (reference sequence). The CDR3 extends over 16 amino acids. V was trimmed by 3 bases and J by 5 bases, leaving 18 bases between them. In DNA, the CDR3 is TGTGCCAGCAGCTTCGCCGGGACAAGGGTGAAAGATACGCAGTATTTT. Protein: CASSFAGTRVKDTQYF.